These 28 T cell receptor beta chains were sequenced from one sample in a study of blood T cells in healthy people across ages (dated by TCRdb to 2013 to 2016). Library generation was performed with 5' RACE. TCRdb shows the sequencer as Illumina HiSeq 2500. A second roughly 6 to 11 cycle PCR used a sample-barcoded 5' primer and a J-beta primer mix. The raw public data were reprocessed by TCRdb itself: fastp quality trimming at Q25, MiXCR clonotype calling, in-frame beta chains only. Each CDR3 protein gets just one entry, which takes the most common genes and DNA from the rows behind it. Within this sample are around 1,500,000 distinct CDR3 sequences, with approximately 42% of them counted one time only. The ten largest clonotypes hold 6.5% to 10% of the sample. The sequenced sample was blood. Receptor source: a woman between 18 and 30 years old in good health.

The chain links TRBV28 to TRBJ1-1; tentative D call: TRBD1 (5 bases). Germline V CDR1 and CDR2: MDHEN, SYDVKM. This CDR3 is 15 amino acids long. Trimming shortened V by 2 bases and J by 2 bases, and 12 bases separated the two germline ends. In DNA, the CDR3 is TGTGCCAGCAGTTTACCCCAGGGAGTTAACACTGAAGCTTTCTTT. As protein: CASSLPQGVNTEAFF.

The genes are TRBV19 and TRBJ2-7; 10 bases match TRBD2. This CDR3 is 16 amino acids long. Germline values: CDR1 LNHDA, CDR2 SQIVND (reference sequence). V shed 0 bases and J 3 bases; nucleotides not matched to a gene: 5. CDR3 in amino acids: CASSIEEAGGNYEQYF. The CDR3 bases are TGTGCCAGTAGTATAGAGGAAGCGGGAGGGAACTACGAGCAGTACTTC.

This sequence joins TRBV24-1 and TRBJ2-3; D remains ambiguous. Trimming took off 8 bases at V and 1 base at J, with 9 bases between the two ends. CDR1 is KGHDR, CDR2 SFDVKD, per germline. The CDR3 sequence is 13 residues long. The CDR3 sequence is CATMGFRTDTQYF. In DNA form, the CDR3 reads TGTGCCACCATGGGGTTCCGCACAGATACGCAGTATTTT.

The chain links TRBV25-1 to TRBJ2-1; either TRBD1 or TRBD2 may fit D (5 bases each). The V end was cut by 1 base, the J end by 0 bases, with 10 bases between. This CDR3 comprises 16 residues. The V gene's germline CDR1 is MGHDK and CDR2 SYGVNS. CDR3 in DNA: TGTGCCAGCAGTGAATGGGGACCGAGCTCCTACAATGAGCAGTTCTTC. Translated: CASSEWGPSSYNEQFF.

The chain's CDR3 is CASSLSGQGGSGANVLTF. DNA of the CDR3: TGTGCCAGCAGTTTATCAGGACAGGGTGGGTCTGGGGCCAACGTCCTGACTTTC. The rearrangement links TRBV27 to TRBJ2-6; 8 nucleotides align to TRBD1. V was pared by 0 bases and J by 1 base, with 5 bases of the junction left unmatched. From germline, CDR1 is MNHEY and CDR2 SMNVEV (reference sequence). The CDR3 totals 18 residues.

CDR3 nucleotides: TGTGCCAGCAGCTCAGAGAGGACTAGCGGTGATGAGCAGTACTTC. Translating gives CASSSERTSGDEQYF. The V and J genes are TRBV9 and TRBJ2-5, with 10 bases fitting TRBD2. The germline V gene has CDR1 SGDLS and CDR2 YYNGEE. This CDR3 has 15 amino acids. After removal of 4 bases from V and 11 bases from J, the junction contained 14 bases not matched to a gene.

The chain couples TRBV6-2 or TRBV6-3 to TRBJ1-2; D might be TRBD1 (6 bases). With 6 bases removed from V and 8 bases from J, the gap between germline ends came to 19 bases. CDR1 MNHEY and CDR2 SVGEGT come from the germline V gene. The CDR3 consists of 14 residues. CDR3 amino acids: CASRITTGHPGYTF. In nucleotides, the CDR3 is TGTGCCAGCAGGATTACGACGGGACATCCCGGCTACACCTTC.

This chain uses TRBV12-3 or TRBV12-4 with TRBJ1-4; the D is unclear. V was cut by 6 bases and J by 3 bases, with 11 bases left in between. CDR3 size: 14 residues. The CDR3 reads CASRPRGANEKLFF. The CDR3 nucleotides are TGTGCCAGCAGGCCCCGTGGAGCTAATGAAAAACTGTTTTTT.

The chain recombines TRBV27 with TRBJ2-1; D uncertain. The CDR3 extends over 16 amino acids. Germline CDR1 and CDR2: MNHEY and SMNVEV (reference sequence). V lost 8 bases and J 7 bases, leaving 24 bases between the germline ends. CDR3 sequence: CASSRAWSGVGNEQFF. The CDR3 coding sequence is TGTGCCAGCTCCCGGGCCTGGTCAGGAGTAGGAAATGAGCAGTTCTTC.

In this sample, this clonotype turned up a few times. The rearrangement joins TRBV28 to TRBJ1-4, with D maybe TRBD1 (6 bases). With 5 bases removed from V and 1 base from J, the gap between germline ends came to 17 bases. The germline V gene encodes CDR1 MDHEN and CDR2 SYDVKM. This CDR3 has 17 amino acids. CDR3 sequence reads: CASSGGGGEGTNEKLFF. The CDR3 bases are TGTGCCAGCAGTGGGGGCGGGGGCGAGGGAACTAATGAAAAACTGTTTTTT.

The chain links TRBV30 to TRBJ2-1; D ambiguous. The CDR3 contains 13 residues. V lost 3 bases and J lost 8, with 14 bases in between. Germline CDR1 GTSNPN, CDR2 SVGIG (reference sequence). The CDR3 loop is CAWSPRRWDEQFF. CDR3 nucleotide sequence: TGTGCCTGGAGCCCGCGACGGTGGGATGAGCAGTTCTTC.

This clonotype was seen once. One junction end does not reproduce the germline sequence, and a read error may be involved. CDR3 sequence (DNA): TGTGCCAGCAGCCCGCGGGACAGGGGACCAACTAATGAAAAACTGCTTTTT. Translating gives CASSPRDRGPTNEKLLF. The chain recombines TRBV7-9 with TRBJ1-4; 10 positions match TRBD1. Looked up from germline, CDR1 is SEHNR and CDR2 is FQNEAQ (reference sequence). The CDR3 length is 17 residues.

This clonotype appeared a few times. One end of the junction varies from germline; a read error may be responsible. The V gene is TRBV6-1, the J gene TRBJ2-3; perhaps D is TRBD1 or TRBD2 (5 bases each). The CDR3 is 17 residues long. Germline-derived CDR1 and CDR2 are MNHNS and SASEGT. CDR3 residues: CASSDGTTTIYTDTQYF. DNA for the CDR3: TGTGCCAGTAGTGACGGGACCACGACTATTTACACAGATACGCAGTATTTT.

The table lists this clonotype with a few counts. The CDR3 DNA is TGCAGTGCTCCTCCCCCGGGGGGCACAGATACGCAGTATTTT. This sequence encodes CSAPPPGGTDTQYF. This chain connects TRBV20-1 to TRBJ2-3; weak D call: TRBD2 (6 bases). V dropped 5 bases and J dropped 1 base, with 13 bases sitting between them. Germline V lookup: CDR1 DFQATT, CDR2 SNEGSKA (reference sequence). This CDR3 has 14 amino acids.

There are a few counts of this clonotype. V usage is TRBV29-1 and J usage is TRBJ2-7; 8 nucleotides agree with TRBD1. The germline V gene has CDR1 SQVTM and CDR2 ANQGSEA. The V and J ends lost 7 bases and 6 bases, in that order; junction bases with no gene match: 8. This CDR3 has 12 residues. CDR3 bases: TGCAGCGGGACAGGGAAGGCAAGCGAGCAGTACTTC. This encodes CSGTGKASEQYF.

This chain joins TRBV10-3 and TRBJ1-3; possible D gene TRBD1, 6 bases. Looked up from germline, CDR1 is ENHRY and CDR2 is SYGVKD. This CDR3 has 17 residues. V lost 3 bases, J lost 4 bases, and 19 bases lay in between. CDR3 in amino acids: CAISELGGSGSGNTIYF. The CDR3 DNA follows: TGTGCCATCAGTGAACTGGGGGGCTCGGGCTCCGGAAACACCATATATTTT.

This clonotype turned up a few times. This sequence joins TRBV4-2 and TRBJ1-5, with D tentatively TRBD1 (5 bases). The germline gives CDR1 LGHNA, CDR2 YNFKEQ. The CDR3 covers 15 residues. Trimming took 0 bases from V and 11 from J, leaving 17 bases between them. The CDR3 nucleotides read TGTGCCAGCAGCCAAGATCGGGACGGCCAGTGGGCCCAGCATTTT. It encodes CASSQDRDGQWAQHF.

This clonotype has just a few counts. The J gene is TRBJ1-1, the V gene TRBV6-4; D ambiguous. V was cut by 5 bases and J by 1 base, with 11 bases left in between. There are 14 residues in the CDR3. Germline CDR1 MRHNA, CDR2 SNTAGT. The CDR3 nucleotides are TGTGCCAGCAGTCCGAGCATGGGGAACACTGAAGCTTTCTTT. Protein product: CASSPSMGNTEAFF.

This clonotype was recorded a few times. The rearrangement uses TRBV2 and TRBJ1-5, with D maybe TRBD1 (6 bases). Germline loops: CDR1 SNHLY, CDR2 FYNNEI. CDR3 size: 14 residues. Trimming took off 7 bases at V and 1 base at J, with 11 bases between the two ends. CDR3 in DNA: TGTGCCAGCACAGGGGTAGTAAGCAATCAGCCCCAGCATTTT. It yields the protein CASTGVVSNQPQHF.

This chain uses TRBV10-3 with TRBJ2-1, with TRBD1 matching over 11 bases. The CDR3 covers 14 residues. V lost 4 bases and J lost 8; bases outside the gene matches: 4. Germline lookup yields CDR1 ENHRY and CDR2 SYGVKD. The CDR3 sequence: CAISVGDRGDEQFF. The CDR3 bases are TGTGCCATCAGTGTGGGGGACAGGGGGGATGAGCAGTTCTTC.

This clonotype turned up a few times. This chain uses TRBV20-1 with TRBJ2-1; 7 positions match TRBD2. In germline, CDR1 is DFQATT, CDR2 SNEGSKA (reference sequence). The V and J ends lost 4 bases and 3 bases, in that order; junction bases with no gene match: 3. This CDR3 contains 13 residues. Here the CDR3 reads CSATWTSYNEQFF. CDR3 bases: TGCAGTGCTACCTGGACTAGCTACAATGAGCAGTTCTTC.

This sequence joins TRBV20-1 and TRBJ2-7, with 10 bases aligning to TRBD2. Germline trimming cut 5 bases from V and 7 bases from J; bases unmatched to any gene: 11. Germline V gene data show CDR1 as DFQATT and CDR2 as SNEGSKA (reference sequence). This CDR3 is 14 amino acids long. CDR3 loop: CSAPPSGGIKEQYF. For the CDR3, the DNA is TGCAGTGCTCCCCCTAGCGGGGGCATAAAAGAGCAGTACTTC.

The J gene is TRBJ2-7, the V gene TRBV27; TRBD2 aligns across 7 bases. Trimming removed 5 bases from V and 4 bases from J; junction bases left unmatched: 8. The germline V gene encodes CDR1 MNHEY and CDR2 SMNVEV (reference sequence). CDR3 size: 14 residues. The CDR3 protein is CASSRTGLHYEQYF. CDR3 coding DNA: TGTGCCAGCAGTCGCACGGGACTACATTACGAGCAGTACTTC.

V and J are TRBV12-3 or TRBV12-4 and TRBJ1-2; TRBD1 might be the D (5 bases). The CDR3 runs 14 residues. Trimming took off 6 bases at V and 4 bases at J, with 15 bases between the two ends. The CDR3 DNA reads as TGTGCCAGCAGCGTTCAGAGAGGGGCCTATGGCTACACCTTC. Translation gives CASSVQRGAYGYTF.

The chain carries TRBV3-1 and TRBJ2-7, with D perhaps TRBD2 (5 bases). This CDR3 is 13 amino acids long. In germline, CDR1 is LGHDT, CDR2 YNNKEL (reference sequence). The V gene lost 3 bases and the J gene lost 7 bases, with 13 bases spanning the gap. In nucleotides, the CDR3 is TGTGCCAGCAGCCACCCTAGCACTAATGAGCAGTACTTC. Residues: CASSHPSTNEQYF.

Only a few counts were recorded for this clonotype. The rearrangement links TRBV3-1 to TRBJ2-5; 9 nucleotides line up with TRBD1. The end of the DNA fits TRBJ2-7 better, so the J call may be wrong. This CDR3 contains 17 residues. The germline CDR1 and CDR2 sequences are LGHDT and YNNKEL (reference sequence). CDR3 sequence (DNA): TGTGCCAGCAGCCAAGATTTACCCGGGACAGGGTTCCACGAGCAGTACTTC. The encoded protein is CASSQDLPGTGFHEQYF.

The V call is TRBV6-5, the J call TRBJ1-1; D perhaps matches TRBD1 (5 bases). CDR1 and CDR2 (germline): MNHEY, SVGAGI. This CDR3 has 15 amino acids. Trimming shortened V by 0 bases and J by 4 bases, and 12 bases separated the two germline ends. CDR3 DNA: TGTGCCAGCAGTTACTCTGGCAGGGTCACCACTGAAGCTTTCTTT. Translated, it gives CASSYSGRVTTEAFF.

The J gene is TRBJ1-1, the V gene TRBV29-1; a weak D match, TRBD1 (6 bases). The CDR3 is 12 residues long. Trimming cost V 8 bases and J 1 base, with 11 bases left between them. Germline-derived CDR1 and CDR2 are SQVTM and ANQGSEA. The DNA of the CDR3 is TGCAGCCTTCGGGACACGAACACTGAAGCTTTCTTT. Protein: CSLRDTNTEAFF.